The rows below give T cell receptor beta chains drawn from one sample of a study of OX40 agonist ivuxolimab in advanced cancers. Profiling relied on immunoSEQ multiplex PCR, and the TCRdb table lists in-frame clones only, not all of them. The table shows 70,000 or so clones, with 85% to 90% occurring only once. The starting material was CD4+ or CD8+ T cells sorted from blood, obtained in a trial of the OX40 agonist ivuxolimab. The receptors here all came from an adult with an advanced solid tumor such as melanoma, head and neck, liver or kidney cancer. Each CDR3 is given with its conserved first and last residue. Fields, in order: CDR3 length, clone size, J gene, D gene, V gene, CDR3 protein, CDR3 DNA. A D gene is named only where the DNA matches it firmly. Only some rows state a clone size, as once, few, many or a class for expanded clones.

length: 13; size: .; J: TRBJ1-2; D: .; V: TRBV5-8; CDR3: CASSFDSKGGYTF; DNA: TGTGCCAGCAGCTTTGACAGCAAAGGTGGCTACACCTTC
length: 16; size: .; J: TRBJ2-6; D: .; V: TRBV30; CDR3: CACSRVGTSGANVLTF; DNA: TGTGCCTGTTCAAGGGTGGGAACGTCTGGGGCCAACGTCCTGACTTTC
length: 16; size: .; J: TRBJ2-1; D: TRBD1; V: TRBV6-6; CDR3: CASSYEGTGWDNEQFF; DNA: TGTGCCAGCAGTTACGAGGGGACAGGGTGGGACAATGAGCAGTTCTTC
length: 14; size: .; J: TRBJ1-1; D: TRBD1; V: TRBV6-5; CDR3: CASRPTGLGTEAFF; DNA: TGTGCCAGCAGGCCGACAGGGTTGGGCACTGAAGCTTTCTTT
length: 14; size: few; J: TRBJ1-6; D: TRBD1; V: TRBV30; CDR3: CAWSAGQGGSPLHF; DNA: TGTGCCTGGAGTGCGGGACAGGGGGGTTCACCCCTCCACTTT
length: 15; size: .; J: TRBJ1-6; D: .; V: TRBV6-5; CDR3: CASSYGTFNNSPLHF; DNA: TGTGCCAGCAGTTACGGGACATTCAATAATTCACCCCTCCACTTT
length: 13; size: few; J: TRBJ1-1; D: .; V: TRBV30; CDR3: CAWSGQGNTEAFF; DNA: TGTGCCTGGAGTGGGCAGGGGAACACTGAAGCTTTCTTT
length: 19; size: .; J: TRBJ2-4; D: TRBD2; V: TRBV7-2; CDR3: CASSSLAGGLGSAKNIQYF; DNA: TGTGCCAGCAGCTCGTTAGCGGGGGGGCTTGGGTCAGCCAAAAACATTCAGTACTTC
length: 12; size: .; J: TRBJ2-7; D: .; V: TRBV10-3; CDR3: CAISESGYEQYF; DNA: TGTGCCATCAGTGAGTCGGGTTACGAGCAGTACTTC
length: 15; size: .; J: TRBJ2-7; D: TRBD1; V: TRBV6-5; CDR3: CASSPGTGSSYEQYF; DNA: TGTGCCAGCAGTCCCGGGACAGGATCTTCCTACGAGCAGTACTTC
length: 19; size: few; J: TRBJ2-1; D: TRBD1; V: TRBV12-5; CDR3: CASRLGTRADRGRGNEQFF; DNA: TGTGCTAGCCGCCTAGGAACCCGCGCGGACAGGGGGCGCGGAAATGAGCAGTTCTTC
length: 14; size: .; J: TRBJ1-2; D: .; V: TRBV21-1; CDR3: CASSKGETDYGYTF; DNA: TGTGCCAGCAGCAAAGGGGAGACAGACTATGGCTACACCTTC
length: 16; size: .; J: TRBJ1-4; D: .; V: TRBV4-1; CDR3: CASSPGQARTNEKLFF; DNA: TGCGCCAGCAGCCCAGGTCAGGCTAGGACTAATGAAAAACTGTTTTTT
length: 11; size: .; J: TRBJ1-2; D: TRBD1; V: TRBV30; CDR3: CAWDRGYGYTF; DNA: TGTGCCTGGGACAGGGGTTATGGCTACACCTTC
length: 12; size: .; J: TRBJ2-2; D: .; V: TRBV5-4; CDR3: CASSWDAGELFF; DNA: TGTGCCAGCAGTTGGGACGCCGGGGAGCTGTTTTTT
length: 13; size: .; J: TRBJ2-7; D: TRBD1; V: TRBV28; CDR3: CASSSGTAGEQYF; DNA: TGTGCCAGCAGTTCGGGGACAGCAGGAGAGCAGTACTTC
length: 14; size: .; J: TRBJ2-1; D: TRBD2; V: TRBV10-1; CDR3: CASSEGTSNDEQFF; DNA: TGCGCCAGCAGTGAGGGGACTAGTAACGATGAGCAGTTCTTC
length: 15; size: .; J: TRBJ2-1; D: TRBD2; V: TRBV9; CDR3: CASSPPGGSYNEQFF; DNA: TGTGCCAGCAGCCCCCCGGGGGGGTCCTACAATGAGCAGTTCTTC
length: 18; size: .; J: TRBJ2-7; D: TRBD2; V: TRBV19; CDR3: CASSIGRGGRSSSYEQYF; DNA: TGTGCCAGTAGTATAGGAAGAGGCGGGAGGTCCTCTTCCTACGAGCAGTACTTC
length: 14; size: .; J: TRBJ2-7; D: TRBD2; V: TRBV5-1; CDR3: CASSLGLAGDEQYF; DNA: TGCGCCAGCAGCTTGGGACTAGCGGGAGACGAGCAGTACTTC
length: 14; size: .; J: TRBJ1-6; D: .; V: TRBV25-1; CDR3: CASSEVGGYSPLHF; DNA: TGTGCCAGCAGTGAGGTCGGGGGTTATTCACCCCTCCACTTT
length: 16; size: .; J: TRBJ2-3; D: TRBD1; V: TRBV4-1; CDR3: CASSRSGQGVTDTQYF; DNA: TGCGCCAGCAGCCGTTCGGGACAGGGGGTCACAGATACGCAGTATTTT
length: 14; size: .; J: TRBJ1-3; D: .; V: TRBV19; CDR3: CASGGEFSGNTIYF; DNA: TGTGCCAGTGGGGGAGAGTTCTCTGGAAACACCATATATTTT
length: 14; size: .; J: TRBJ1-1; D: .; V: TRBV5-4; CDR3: CASSLDTENTEAFF; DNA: TGTGCCAGCAGCCTAGATACTGAAAACACTGAAGCTTTCTTT
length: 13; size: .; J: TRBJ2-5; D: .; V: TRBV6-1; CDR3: CASSFREGETQYF; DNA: TGTGCCAGCAGTTTTAGGGAAGGAGAGACCCAGTACTTC
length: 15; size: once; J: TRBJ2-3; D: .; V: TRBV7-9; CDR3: CASSSGKGVGDTQYF; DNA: TGTGCCAGCAGCTCCGGGAAGGGGGTAGGGGATACGCAGTATTTT
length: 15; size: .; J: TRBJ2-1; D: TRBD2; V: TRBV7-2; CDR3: CASSSTSGVGNEQFF; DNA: TGTGCCAGCAGCTCGACTAGCGGGGTTGGCAATGAGCAGTTCTTC
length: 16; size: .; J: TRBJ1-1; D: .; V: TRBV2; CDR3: CASSPMGQGSGTEAFF; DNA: TGTGCCAGCAGTCCTATGGGGCAGGGTTCGGGGACTGAAGCTTTCTTT
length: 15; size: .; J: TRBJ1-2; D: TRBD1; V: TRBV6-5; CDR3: CASRWTGVGNYGYTF; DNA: TGTGCCAGCAGGTGGACAGGGGTGGGAAACTATGGCTACACCTTC
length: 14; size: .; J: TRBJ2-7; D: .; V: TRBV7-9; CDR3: CASSPGNAAYEQYF; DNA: TGTGCCAGCAGCCCTGGGAACGCTGCCTACGAGCAGTACTTC
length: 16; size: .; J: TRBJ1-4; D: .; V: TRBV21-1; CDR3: CASSRIPTGGDEKLFF; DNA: TGTGCCAGCAGCAGAATACCGACAGGGGGGGATGAAAAACTGTTTTTT
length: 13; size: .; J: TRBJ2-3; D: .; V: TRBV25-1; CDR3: CASSELGIGTQYF; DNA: TGTGCCAGCAGTGAATTAGGAATAGGGACGCAGTATTTT
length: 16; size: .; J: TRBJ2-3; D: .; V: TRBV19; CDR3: CASSIGARQSTDTQYF; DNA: TGTGCCAGTAGTATAGGGGCTAGGCAAAGCACAGATACGCAGTATTTT
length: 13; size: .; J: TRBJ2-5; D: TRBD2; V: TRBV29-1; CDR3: CSLLSGSGETQYF; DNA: TGCAGCCTCCTTAGCGGGAGTGGGGAGACCCAGTACTTC
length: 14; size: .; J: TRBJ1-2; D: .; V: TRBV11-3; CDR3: CASSSSRGVYGYTF; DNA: TGTGCCAGCAGCTCGTCCCGGGGGGTCTATGGCTACACCTTC
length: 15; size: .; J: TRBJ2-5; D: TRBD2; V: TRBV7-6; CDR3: CASSLATSVQETQYF; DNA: TGTGCCAGCAGCTTAGCGACTAGCGTCCAAGAGACCCAGTACTTC
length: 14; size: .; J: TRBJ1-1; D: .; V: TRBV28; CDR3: CASSSQGIRTEAFF; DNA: TGTGCCAGCAGCTCACAGGGAATTCGCACTGAAGCTTTCTTT
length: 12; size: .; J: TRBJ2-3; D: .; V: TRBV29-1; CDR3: CSVDLLADTQYF; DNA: TGCAGCGTCGACTTGTTAGCAGATACGCAGTATTTT
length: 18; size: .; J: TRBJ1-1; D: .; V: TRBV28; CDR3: CASSLGAGTHKGEPEAFF; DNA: TGTGCCAGCAGTTTAGGAGCCGGGACACATAAGGGTGAACCTGAAGCTTTCTTT
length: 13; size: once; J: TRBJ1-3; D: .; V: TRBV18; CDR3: CASSPPSVNTIYF; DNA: TGTGCCAGCTCACCACCTTCTGTTAACACCATATATTTT
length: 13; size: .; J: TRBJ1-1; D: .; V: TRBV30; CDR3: CAAGDGTDTEAFF; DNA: TGTGCCGCCGGGGACGGTACCGACACTGAAGCTTTCTTT
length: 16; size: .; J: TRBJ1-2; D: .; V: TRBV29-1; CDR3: CSVETPPSVANGGYTF; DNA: TGCAGCGTCGAGACCCCCCCGTCGGTGGCGAATGGAGGCTACACCTTC
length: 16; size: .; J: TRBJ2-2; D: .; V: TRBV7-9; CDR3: CASSLAWAENTGELFF; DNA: TGTGCCAGCAGCTTAGCGTGGGCAGAAAACACCGGGGAGCTGTTTTTT
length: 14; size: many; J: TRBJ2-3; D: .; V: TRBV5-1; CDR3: CASSLTGYTDTQYF; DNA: TGCGCCAGCAGCTTGACAGGATACACAGATACGCAGTATTTT
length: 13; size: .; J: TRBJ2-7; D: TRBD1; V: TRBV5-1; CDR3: CASSPQGPHEQYF; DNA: TGCGCCAGCAGCCCACAGGGGCCCCACGAGCAGTACTTC
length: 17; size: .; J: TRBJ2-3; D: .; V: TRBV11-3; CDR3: CASSLARAGASTDTQYF; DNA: TGTGCCAGCAGCTTAGCAAGGGCGGGGGCCTCCACAGATACGCAGTATTTT
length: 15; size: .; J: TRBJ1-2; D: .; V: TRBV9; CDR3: CASSVGLVGSEGYTF; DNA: TGTGCCAGCAGCGTAGGGCTAGTAGGATCCGAGGGCTACACCTTC
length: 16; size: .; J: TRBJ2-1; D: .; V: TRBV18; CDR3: CASSPQTEPSYNEQFF; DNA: TGTGCCAGCTCTCCGCAGACAGAGCCCTCCTACAATGAGCAGTTCTTC
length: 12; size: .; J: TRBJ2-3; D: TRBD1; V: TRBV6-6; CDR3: CASSSKDRVWYF; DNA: TGTGCCAGCAGTTCCAAGGACAGGGTATGGTATTTT
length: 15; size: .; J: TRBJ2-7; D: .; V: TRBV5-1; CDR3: CASRRSGESSYEQYF; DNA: TGCGCCAGCAGGCGGTCGGGGGAGAGCTCCTACGAGCAGTACTTC
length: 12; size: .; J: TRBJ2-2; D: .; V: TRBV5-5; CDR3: CASNLNTGELFF; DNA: TGTGCCAGCAACCTGAACACCGGGGAGCTGTTTTTT
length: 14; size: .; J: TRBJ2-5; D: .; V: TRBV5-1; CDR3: CASSLWGPQETQYF; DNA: TGCGCCAGCAGCTTGTGGGGGCCCCAAGAGACCCAGTACTTC
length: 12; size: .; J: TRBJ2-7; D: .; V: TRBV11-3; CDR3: CASSPASYEQYF; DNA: TGTGCCAGCAGCCCCGCCTCCTACGAGCAGTACTTC